The 24 T cell receptor beta chains below come from one sample, sequenced in a study of Ad26.COV2.S vaccination and SARS-CoV-2 variants. Treatment: 19 received Ad26.COV2.S at low or high dose, single or two shots; a few received placebo; per-sample allocation not given. Sampling occurred on day 63 after the first vaccine or placebo injection. The repertoire was sequenced with immunoSEQ multiplex PCR; TCRdb's copy has only in-frame clones and lacks some. The profile shows approximately 480,000 clones, around 85% of them singletons. Sequencing used peripheral blood, obtained in a trial of Ad26.COV2.S vaccine versus placebo. These receptors all come from a person between 18 and 65 years old who received the Ad26.COV2.S COVID-19 vaccine or a placebo.

The chain's CDR3 is CASSLAGTGSLYYGYTF. The DNA of the CDR3 is TGTGCCAGCAGCTTGGCCGGGACAGGGAGTCTATACTATGGCTACACCTTC. This chain joins TRBV5-4 and TRBJ1-2; 9 positions agree with TRBD1. J was trimmed by 3 bases and V by 0 bases; bases with no gene match: 9. This CDR3 spans 17 amino acids. CDR1 and CDR2 from the germline V gene are SGHNT and YYREEE (reference sequence).

V is TRBV19 and J is TRBJ1-4, with D maybe TRBD1 (5 bases). Germline values: CDR1 LNHDA, CDR2 SQIVND (reference sequence). The CDR3 loop spans 15 amino acids. The germline V and J ends were trimmed by 8 bases and 4 bases, with 17 bases remaining between them. CDR3 coding DNA: TGTGCCAGTCAGCAACCGGGACGGAGTAATGAAAAACTGTTTTTT. Its protein is CASQQPGRSNEKLFF.

Comment on this clone: Other DNA sequences in this sample translate to the same CDR3. This chain connects TRBV29-1 to TRBJ2-1, with TRBD2 identical over 14 bases. Germline-derived CDR1 and CDR2 are SQVTM and ANQGSEA. The CDR3 loop spans 15 amino acids. J lost 0 bases, V lost 7 bases, and 2 bases had no gene match. CDR3 DNA sequence: TGCAGCGCTGGGACTAGCGGGAGCTCCTACAATGAGCAGTTCTTC. It specifies CSAGTSGSSYNEQFF.

The chain has TRBV29-1 and TRBJ2-1; TRBD1 might be the D (6 bases). The V gene lost 8 bases and the J gene lost 7 bases, with 18 bases spanning the gap. CDR3 length: 13 residues. Germline CDR1 and CDR2: SQVTM and ANQGSEA. CDR3 coding DNA: TGCAGCCTGGGGGCTGCTGGTAGAAATGAGCAGTTCTTC. Translation gives CSLGAAGRNEQFF.

The chain recombines TRBV19 with TRBJ2-1, with 8 bases that match TRBD1. The germline CDR1 and CDR2 sequences are LNHDA and SQIVND (reference sequence). This CDR3 comprises 16 residues. Trimming removed 5 bases from V and 0 bases from J; junction bases left unmatched: 6. The CDR3 sequence is CASSVRGLSSYNEQFF. Here the CDR3 DNA reads TGTGCCAGTAGTGTCAGGGGGCTGAGCTCCTACAATGAGCAGTTCTTC.

A few counts support this clone. The rearrangement joins TRBV6-2 or TRBV6-3 to TRBJ1-5; 12 bases map to TRBD1. The V gene's germline CDR1 is MNHEY and CDR2 SVGEGT. The CDR3 spans 16 residues. The junction had 4 bases not matched to a gene; V was cut back by 5 bases and J by 2 bases. Here the CDR3 reads CASSRDRGPGNQPQHF. In DNA, the CDR3 is TGTGCCAGCAGTAGGGACAGGGGGCCCGGCAATCAGCCCCAGCATTTT.

The chain has TRBV6-5 and TRBJ2-7; D remains unclear. The V and J ends lost 2 bases and 2 bases respectively, with 7 bases between them. The CDR3 has 13 residues. Germline V gene data show CDR1 as MNHEY and CDR2 as SVGAGI. The CDR3 bases are TGTGCCAGCAGTTACGGACCGACCTACGAGCAGTACTTC. It encodes CASSYGPTYEQYF.

V and J are TRBV7-2 and TRBJ2-5; D could derive from TRBD1 or TRBD2 (5 bases each). Germline V gene lookup returns CDR1 SGHTA and CDR2 FQGNSA. The CDR3 totals 13 residues. The germline V and J ends were trimmed by 5 bases and 4 bases, with 11 bases remaining between them. The CDR3 loop is CASSDGTRETQYF. The CDR3 DNA is TGTGCCAGCAGCGACGGGACCCGAGAGACCCAGTACTTC. Full variable domain (rest looked up from reference TRBV7-2 and TRBJ2-5): GAGVSQSPSNKVTEKGKDVELRCDPISGHTALYWYRQSLGQGLEFLIYFQGNSAPDKSGLPSDRFSAERTGGSVSTLTIQRTQQEDSAVYLCASSDGTRETQYFGPGTRLLVL.

The chain combines TRBV27 with TRBJ2-2; D possibly uses TRBD1 or TRBD2 (5 bases each). The CDR3 loop spans 14 amino acids. Trimming took off 7 bases at V and 1 base at J, with 10 bases between the two ends. Germline CDR1 is MNHEY and CDR2 is SMNVEV (reference sequence). CDR3 residues: CASNPGRNTGELFF. CDR3 nucleotide sequence: TGTGCCAGCAACCCGGGACGGAACACCGGGGAGCTGTTTTTT.

The V call is TRBV6-5, the J call TRBJ2-1, with D uncertain. CDR1 and CDR2 (germline): MNHEY, SVGAGI. The V and J ends lost 6 bases and 8 bases respectively, with 17 bases between them. The CDR3 is made up of 14 amino acids. The CDR3 reads CASSGPTLRDEQFF. DNA of the CDR3: TGTGCCAGCAGCGGACCCACCCTGCGAGATGAGCAGTTCTTC.

This clone was detected only once. V is TRBV12-5 and J is TRBJ2-7, with D hard to call. CDR1 is LGHNT, CDR2 FRNRAP, per germline. CDR3 length: 14 residues. V dropped 0 bases and J dropped 5 bases, with 11 bases sitting between them. CDR3 amino acids: CASGLVPASNEQYF. CDR3 bases: TGTGCTAGTGGTTTGGTTCCCGCGAGTAACGAGCAGTACTTC.

This clone was counted once. The gene calls are TRBV7-2 and TRBJ2-1; 7 bases are a match to TRBD2. The V and J ends lost 5 bases and 5 bases, in that order; junction bases with no gene match: 15. Germline V gives CDR1 SGHTA, CDR2 FQGNSA. The CDR3 contains 17 residues. This chain's CDR3 is CASSPHSGRELDNEQFF. DNA of the CDR3: TGTGCCAGCAGCCCTCACTCGGGGCGGGAGTTAGACAATGAGCAGTTCTTC.

The chain recombines TRBV5-6 with TRBJ1-1; TRBD1 matches 7 bases. The CDR3 loop spans 15 amino acids. Germline CDR1 and CDR2: SGHDT and YYEEEE. Unmatched junction bases numbered 10, after V lost 7 bases and J lost 1 base. CDR3 amino acids: CASEKRRTGNTEAFF. CDR3 in DNA: TGTGCCAGCGAAAAGAGAAGGACAGGGAACACTGAAGCTTTCTTT.

V is TRBV5-4 and J is TRBJ2-1, with D possibly matching TRBD2 (6 bases). The CDR3 runs 15 residues. Germline V gives CDR1 SGHNT, CDR2 YYREEE (reference sequence). The ends were cut back, 1 base at V and 1 base at J, with 9 bases in the middle. The CDR3 region has the DNA TGTGCCAGCAGCTTGAAGGCGGGGTCCTACAATGAGCAGTTCTTC. This sequence encodes CASSLKAGSYNEQFF.

The chain links TRBV5-4 to TRBJ2-3; 7 bases are a match to TRBD1. Trimming took 0 bases from V and 6 from J; bases not matched to a gene: 1. Germline V CDR1 and CDR2: SGHNT, YYREEE (reference sequence). This CDR3 has 13 amino acids. The CDR3 here is CASSLEGADTQYF. In DNA, the CDR3 is TGTGCCAGCAGCTTGGAGGGGGCGGATACGCAGTATTTT.

This chain uses TRBV6-2 or TRBV6-3 with TRBJ2-7, with D hard to call. The ends were cut back, 2 bases at V and 3 bases at J, with 8 bases in the middle. Germline CDR1 reads MNHEY; CDR2 reads SVGEGT. This CDR3 spans 13 amino acids. CDR3 nucleotide sequence: TGTGCCAGCAGTTACCGACATCTCTACGAGCAGTACTTC. Translated: CASSYRHLYEQYF.

The J gene is TRBJ1-2, the V gene TRBV12-3 or TRBV12-4, with D possibly TRBD1 on 6 matching bases. V was shortened by 6 bases and J by 2 bases, with 10 bases between the two germline ends. The CDR3 has 13 amino acids. The CDR3 nucleotides read TGTGCCAGCAGAACAGGGCCGAACTATGGCTACACCTTC. Translated, it gives CASRTGPNYGYTF.

The CDR3 coding sequence is TGTGCCAGCAGCCAGGACAGGGGACGTCAGCCCCAGCATTTT. Encoded protein: CASSQDRGRQPQHF. This rearrangement joins TRBV6-2 or TRBV6-3 to TRBJ1-5, with 9 nucleotides matching TRBD1. Germline values: CDR1 MNHEY, CDR2 SVGEGT. This CDR3 comprises 14 residues. V dropped 6 bases and J dropped 6; count of bases not matched to a gene: 6.

The DNA of the CDR3 is TGTGCCAGCAGCCCCGATGGGACAGGGGGCCGGGGCTACACCTTC. Protein product: CASSPDGTGGRGYTF. V and J are TRBV6-6 and TRBJ1-2, with 12 bases that match TRBD1. The CDR3 loop spans 15 amino acids. Trimming at V came to 6 bases and at J to 8 bases, leaving 10 bases not matched to a gene. Germline CDR1 reads MNHNY; CDR2 reads SVGAGI (reference sequence).

CDR3 DNA: TGTGCCAGCACCCAGATAAGGGGGGGACTAGCGGGAGCTGGCGAGCAGTACTTC. This sequence encodes CASTQIRGGLAGAGEQYF. The rearrangement links TRBV28 to TRBJ2-7; 14 nucleotides match TRBD2. The CDR3 runs to 18 residues. The germline V gene encodes CDR1 MDHEN and CDR2 SYDVKM. J gave up 6 bases and V 7 bases, and 17 bases lay outside the gene matches.

Details on this clone: This specimen includes other DNA sequences encoding the same CDR3. The chain joins TRBV15 to TRBJ1-4; D gene unclear. The germline V gene encodes CDR1 LNHNV and CDR2 YYDKDF (reference sequence). Trimming took 0 bases from V and 8 from J, leaving 4 bases between them. The CDR3 covers 12 residues. The CDR3 DNA follows: TGTGCCACCAGCAGAGAGGGGGAAAAACTGTTTTTT. It is translated as CATSREGEKLFF.

This chain uses TRBV9 with TRBJ2-1; the match to TRBD2 covers 7 bases. The CDR3 runs to 13 residues. Germline V gene data show CDR1 as SGDLS and CDR2 as YYNGEE. V gave up 6 bases and J gave up 12 bases; unmatched junction bases: 12. The DNA of the CDR3 is TGTGCCAGCAACGCGGGAGTGGGGGATGCGCAGTTCTTC. Protein: CASNAGVGDAQFF.

The chain links TRBV9 to TRBJ1-6, with 10 bases identical to TRBD1. The germline V gene has CDR1 SGDLS and CDR2 YYNGEE. V was pared by 3 bases and J by 9 bases, with 9 bases of the junction left unmatched. The CDR3 spans 16 residues. Here the CDR3 reads CASSGQGAMGSSPLHF. The CDR3 nucleotides are TGTGCCAGCAGCGGACAGGGGGCGATGGGCAGTTCACCCCTCCACTTT.

The genes are TRBV10-2 and TRBJ2-1; D gene unclear. The ends were cut back, 0 bases at V and 9 bases at J, with 6 bases in the middle. CDR3 length: 12 residues. The germline CDR1 and CDR2 sequences are WSHSY and SAAADI. Written as DNA, the CDR3 is TGCGCCAGCAGTGAGTCGGCGGCTGAGCAGTTCTTC. Its protein product is CASSESAAEQFF.